Shown below are 29 T cell receptor beta chains from a single sample sequenced in a study of T cells in Graves' hyperthyroidism and ophthalmopathy. Using RNA transcripts as the source, TCR beta CDR3 regions were amplified. The TCR CDR3 first-round RT-PCR relied on the HTBI primer set. TCRdb processed the multiplex PCR reads anew with MiXCR; each CDR3 protein has one entry. Counted here are about 350,000 distinct CDR3 sequences, 15% to 20% occurring once; the ten biggest clones make up less than 20%. What was sequenced was blood. These receptors all stem from a woman aged 40 to 50 with Graves' ophthalmopathy.

This clonotype was detected many times. The chain is built from TRBV6-2 or TRBV6-3 and TRBJ1-2; D possibly corresponds to TRBD1 (5 bases). CDR1 MNHEY and CDR2 SVGEGT come from the germline V gene. The CDR3 is 14 amino acids. V lost 4 bases and J 4 bases, leaving 13 bases between the germline ends. The CDR3 DNA reads TGTGCCAGCAGTTCCCTCGGGGCAGGCTATGGCTACACCTTC. Translating gives CASSSLGAGYGYTF.

This clonotype was recorded at least ten times. The chain links TRBV28 to TRBJ2-5, with 11 bases that match TRBD1. Unmatched junction bases numbered 13, after V lost 6 bases and J lost 4 bases. CDR3 length: 17 residues. Looked up from germline, CDR1 is MDHEN and CDR2 is SYDVKM. The CDR3 DNA reads as TGTGCCAGCAGCTCCCCAGGGGACAGGGGGGAGGGAGAGACCCAGTACTTC. This codes for CASSSPGDRGEGETQYF.

The V and J genes are TRBV4-1 and TRBJ1-2; maybe TRBD1 (6 bases). Trimming removed 4 bases from V and 3 bases from J, with 18 bases in between. The CDR3 is 16 residues long. Germline assignment: CDR1 MGHRA and CDR2 YSYEKL. The CDR3 DNA reads TGCGCCAGCAGCCTGACCGGGGGGGCTGACTACTATGGCTACACCTTC. Amino acid sequence: CASSLTGGADYYGYTF.

The rearrangement links TRBV19 to TRBJ1-2; possible D gene TRBD1, 5 bases. V lost 2 bases and J 0 bases, leaving 13 bases between the germline ends. CDR1 LNHDA and CDR2 SQIVND come from the germline V gene (reference sequence). The CDR3 contains 16 residues. CDR3 residues: CASSIHGTQANYGYTF. The CDR3 coding sequence is TGTGCCAGTAGTATACACGGGACTCAAGCTAACTATGGCTACACCTTC.

This clonotype was counted many times. V gene TRBV27 combines with J gene TRBJ2-7, with TRBD1 matching over 8 bases. Germline CDR1 reads MNHEY; CDR2 reads SMNVEV (reference sequence). V was clipped by 3 bases and J by 5 bases; unmatched bases: 6. The CDR3 runs to 14 residues. The CDR3 DNA reads TGTGCCAGCAGTTTGACAGGGGTGCTAGACGAGCAGTACTTC. Translated: CASSLTGVLDEQYF.

This clonotype was counted ten times or more. This chain joins TRBV20-1 and TRBJ2-7; 7 nucleotides agree with TRBD2. The CDR3 spans 14 residues. With 6 bases clipped from V and 1 base from J, the junction kept 9 bases outside the gene matches. In germline, CDR1 is DFQATT, CDR2 SNEGSKA (reference sequence). The CDR3 bases are TGCAGTGCCCCGGGACTACCAACATCCTACGAGCAGTACTTC. It yields the protein CSAPGLPTSYEQYF.

This clonotype was observed at least ten times. This chain links TRBV12-3 or TRBV12-4 with TRBJ1-5; weak D call: TRBD1 (5 bases). This CDR3 contains 16 residues. With 4 bases removed from V and 0 bases from J, the gap between germline ends came to 13 bases. The CDR3 protein is CASSSGRKYSNQPQHF. The CDR3 nucleotides are TGTGCCAGCAGTTCGGGACGGAAGTATAGCAATCAGCCCCAGCATTTT.

This clonotype was detected many times. This CDR3 reads CASSLEEVGLAGREQYF. CDR3 nucleotide sequence: TGTGCCAGCAGCTTAGAGGAGGTGGGACTAGCGGGTCGGGAGCAGTACTTC. The chain joins TRBV11-1 to TRBJ2-7; the match to TRBD2 covers 12 bases. Per germline, CDR1 SGHAT and CDR2 FQDESV (reference sequence). The CDR3 covers 17 residues. Trimming removed 1 base from V and 7 bases from J; junction bases left unmatched: 11.

This clonotype was detected once. V usage is TRBV2 and J usage is TRBJ2-3; no definite D call. The CDR3 spans 13 residues. The germline V gene has CDR1 SNHLY and CDR2 FYNNEI. Trimming pared 7 bases from V and 0 bases from J, leaving 8 bases between. The CDR3 reads CASMPVSTDTQYF. The CDR3 DNA reads TGTGCCAGCATGCCCGTTAGCACAGATACGCAGTATTTT.

This clonotype was seen many times. The V and J genes are TRBV5-1 and TRBJ1-5; 8 positions agree with TRBD1. The CDR3 has 15 amino acids. Trimming took 0 bases from V and 7 from J; bases not matched to a gene: 6. Germline-derived CDR1 and CDR2 are SGHRS and YFSETQ. The CDR3 loop reads CASSLDGQGWQPQHF. Here the CDR3 DNA reads TGCGCCAGCAGCTTGGACGGACAGGGTTGGCAGCCCCAGCATTTT.

This clonotype has a count of ten or more. V is TRBV20-1 and J is TRBJ2-7; D may match TRBD1 or TRBD2 (5 bases each). The CDR3 length is 13 residues. Trimming left V 6 bases short and J 2 bases short, with 14 bases between. Per the germline V gene, CDR1 is DFQATT and CDR2 is SNEGSKA (reference sequence). The CDR3 spells CSADRDGAYEQYF. CDR3 sequence (DNA): TGCAGTGCCGACCGGGACGGAGCCTACGAGCAGTACTTC.

This clonotype was observed many times. The rearrangement links TRBV24-1 to TRBJ2-5; 9 bases are shared with TRBD1. The V and J ends lost 3 bases and 4 bases, in that order; junction bases with no gene match: 8. CDR3 length: 16 amino acids. Germline values: CDR1 KGHDR, CDR2 SFDVKD. The CDR3 DNA reads TGTGCCACCAGTGATCCGAGGACAGGGGTTGTAGAGACCCAGTACTTC. As protein: CATSDPRTGVVETQYF.

This clonotype showed up many times. The gene calls are TRBV12-3 or TRBV12-4 and TRBJ2-7; 10 nucleotides match TRBD2. The CDR3 is 16 residues long. V shed 6 bases and J 4 bases; nucleotides not matched to a gene: 12. The CDR3 region is CASSRKAGGPKYEQYF. CDR3 coding DNA: TGTGCCAGCAGCCGAAAAGCGGGAGGGCCGAAATACGAGCAGTACTTC.

This clonotype has a count of ten or more. This rearrangement joins TRBV12-3 or TRBV12-4 to TRBJ1-5, with 11 bases identical to TRBD1. The CDR3 sequence is 15 residues long. J was trimmed by 4 bases and V by 7 bases; bases with no gene match: 6. CDR3 DNA sequence: TGTGCCAGCATTCCCGGGACAGGGGGGAATCAGCCCCAGCATTTT. Translated: CASIPGTGGNQPQHF.

The CDR3: CASSFFPEAGTYEQYF. The CDR3 coding sequence is TGTGCCAGCAGTTTCTTCCCAGAAGCGGGGACCTACGAGCAGTACTTC. The rearrangement links TRBV28 to TRBJ2-7; 7 bases map to TRBD2. The V segment lost 3 bases and the J segment 2 bases; nucleotides outside the gene matches: 10. CDR1 is MDHEN and CDR2 is SYDVKM in the germline V gene. This CDR3 is built from 16 residues.

This clonotype was recorded at least ten times. The chain joins TRBV2 to TRBJ1-1, with a tentative D call TRBD1 (5 bases). CDR1 and CDR2 from the germline V gene are SNHLY and FYNNEI. V was clipped by 7 bases and J by 3 bases, with 15 bases between them. CDR3 length: 14 residues. The CDR3 protein is CASNGGEGYTEAFF. In DNA, the CDR3 is TGTGCCAGCAATGGGGGGGAGGGGTACACTGAAGCTTTCTTT.

This clonotype has a handful of counts. The V and J genes are TRBV18 and TRBJ2-7; TRBD1 agrees at 7 bases. Germline V CDR1 and CDR2: KGHSH, LQKENI. The CDR3 length is 15 residues. Unmatched junction bases numbered 6, after V lost 2 bases and J lost 2 bases. The CDR3 protein is CASSPVDRVTYEQYF. CDR3 DNA: TGTGCCAGCTCACCAGTAGACAGGGTAACCTACGAGCAGTACTTC.

This clonotype was detected ten times or more. V gene TRBV12-3 or TRBV12-4 combines with J gene TRBJ2-5; 8 nucleotides line up with TRBD1. The CDR3 sequence is 13 residues long. Trimming removed 7 bases from V and 2 bases from J; junction bases left unmatched: 3. This CDR3 is CASTRTGQETQYF. The CDR3, as DNA: TGTGCCAGCACCAGGACAGGGCAAGAGACCCAGTACTTC.

This clonotype was picked up many times. The rearrangement uses TRBV11-2 and TRBJ2-7; tentatively, D is TRBD1 (8 bases). This CDR3 spans 16 amino acids. Looked up from germline, CDR1 is SGHAT and CDR2 is FQNNGV. The V end was cut by 4 bases, the J end by 0 bases, with 16 bases between. The CDR3 sequence: CASSSTHRGGSYEQYF. The CDR3 coding sequence is TGTGCCAGCAGCTCGACCCACAGGGGGGGCTCCTACGAGCAGTACTTC. Filled out from reference TRBV11-2 and TRBJ2-7, the complete variable domain reads EAGVAQSPRYKIIEKRQSVAFWCNPISGHATLYWYQQILGQGPKLLIQFQNNGVVDDSQLPKDRFSAERLKGVDSTLKIQPAKLEDSAVYLCASSSTHRGGSYEQYFGPGTRLTVT.

In this sample, this clonotype turned up many times. The genes are TRBV7-8 and TRBJ1-5; a weak D match, TRBD1 (5 bases). This CDR3 has 14 amino acids. Germline assignment: CDR1 SGHVS and CDR2 FQNEAQ. V gave up 1 base and J gave up 5 bases, with 9 bases separating them. DNA of the CDR3: TGTGCCAGCAGCTTAGTCAGGGAAGATCAGCCCCAGCATTTT. This sequence encodes CASSLVREDQPQHF.

This clonotype was counted at least ten times. The CDR3 DNA reads as TGTGCCAGCAGCTTAGACCTCTCTGGAAACACCATATATTTT. Translation gives CASSLDLSGNTIYF. This chain joins TRBV7-8 and TRBJ1-3; unclear D gene. V gave up 1 base and J gave up 0 bases, with 4 bases separating them. This CDR3 contains 14 residues. Germline values: CDR1 SGHVS, CDR2 FQNEAQ.

The V gene is TRBV12-5, the J gene TRBJ1-1, with 7 bases that match TRBD1. CDR3 size: 13 residues. The germline gives CDR1 LGHNT, CDR2 FRNRAP. Germline trimming cut 6 bases from V and 4 bases from J; bases unmatched to any gene: 5. CDR3 sequence (DNA): TGTGCTAGTGGCCAACAGGGGAGCACTGAAGCTTTCTTT. Residues: CASGQQGSTEAFF.

The sample holds many counts of this clonotype. V is TRBV7-2 and J is TRBJ2-5, with 7 bases aligning to TRBD1. V was pared by 8 bases and J by 1 base, with 16 bases of the junction left unmatched. Germline loops: CDR1 SGHTA, CDR2 FQGNSA. The CDR3 spans 17 residues. CDR3 protein: CASGKGAGGPFQETQYF. The CDR3 DNA follows: TGTGCCAGCGGAAAGGGGGCAGGCGGGCCTTTCCAAGAGACCCAGTACTTC. Complete variable domain (other parts from reference TRBV7-2 and TRBJ2-5): GAGVSQSPSNKVTEKGKDVELRCDPISGHTALYWYRQSLGQGLEFLIYFQGNSAPDKSGLPSDRFSAERTGGSVSTLTIQRTQQEDSAVYLCASGKGAGGPFQETQYFGPGTRLLVL.

This clonotype was recorded at least ten times. This rearrangement joins TRBV28 to TRBJ1-2; D is undetermined. V gave up 3 bases and J gave up 0 bases, with 14 bases separating them. The CDR3 has 16 residues. CDR1 is MDHEN, CDR2 SYDVKM, per germline. CDR3 protein: CASSFLRRRANYGYTF. The CDR3 region has the DNA TGTGCCAGCAGTTTTCTTCGCAGAAGGGCTAACTATGGCTACACCTTC.

This clonotype was counted only a few times. This chain connects TRBV6-1 to TRBJ2-7; 9 positions agree with TRBD2. Germline CDR1 MNHNS, CDR2 SASEGT. V shed 5 bases and J 3 bases; nucleotides not matched to a gene: 14. The length of the CDR3 is 17 residues. CDR3 loop: CASSRGGWASGIYEQYF. In nucleotides, the CDR3 is TGTGCCAGCAGTCGTGGAGGTTGGGCTAGCGGGATCTACGAGCAGTACTTC.

This clonotype was seen at least ten times. This chain uses TRBV7-3 with TRBJ2-2; D perhaps matches TRBD2 (6 bases). The CDR3 is 16 residues long. In germline, CDR1 is SGHTA, CDR2 FQGTGA. V was shortened by 0 bases and J by 6 bases, with 14 bases between the two germline ends. As DNA, the CDR3 is TGTGCCAGCAGCTTAACTGGCGGGATAACGTCCGGGGAGCTGTTTTTT. As protein: CASSLTGGITSGELFF.

This clonotype was detected many times. The chain is built from TRBV11-2 and TRBJ1-1; no definite D call. This CDR3 is 13 amino acids long. Germline values: CDR1 SGHAT, CDR2 FQNNGV. The ends were cut back, 5 bases at V and 6 bases at J, with 13 bases in the middle. CDR3 protein: CASSIRTDSEAFF. The CDR3 nucleotides are TGTGCCAGCAGCATCAGGACGGACTCTGAAGCTTTCTTT.

This clonotype was counted many times. The chain combines TRBV19 with TRBJ1-5, with TRBD1 as a possible D gene (5 bases). Germline values: CDR1 LNHDA, CDR2 SQIVND (reference sequence). The CDR3 contains 16 residues. The V gene lost 3 bases and the J gene lost 0 bases, with 12 bases spanning the gap. Here the CDR3 reads CASSIRGKNSNQPQHF. The CDR3 region has the DNA TGTGCCAGTAGTATTCGGGGCAAGAATAGCAATCAGCCCCAGCATTTT.

The gene calls are TRBV24-1 and TRBJ2-5; D is possibly TRBD1 or TRBD2 (6 bases each). This CDR3 comprises 15 residues. Per germline, CDR1 KGHDR and CDR2 SFDVKD. The V gene lost 1 base and the J gene lost 3 bases, with 11 bases spanning the gap. The CDR3 DNA sequence: TGTGCCACCAGTGATTTTCCCGGGGGCGAAGAGACCCAGTACTTC. Amino acids: CATSDFPGGEETQYF.